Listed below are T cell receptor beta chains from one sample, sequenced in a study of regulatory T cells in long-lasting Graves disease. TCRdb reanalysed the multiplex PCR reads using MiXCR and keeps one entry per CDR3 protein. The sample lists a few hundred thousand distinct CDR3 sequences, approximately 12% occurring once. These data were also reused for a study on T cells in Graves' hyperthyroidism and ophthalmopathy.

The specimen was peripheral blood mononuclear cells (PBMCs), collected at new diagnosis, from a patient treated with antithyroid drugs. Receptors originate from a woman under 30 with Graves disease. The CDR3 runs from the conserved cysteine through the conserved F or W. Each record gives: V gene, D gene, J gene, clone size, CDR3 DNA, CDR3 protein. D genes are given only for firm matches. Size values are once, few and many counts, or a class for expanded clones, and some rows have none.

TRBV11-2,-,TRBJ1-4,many,TGTGCCAGCAGCTTAGGCCGCGTACATGAAAAACTGTTTTTT,CASSLGRVHEKLFF
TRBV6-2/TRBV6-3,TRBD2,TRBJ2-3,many,TGTGCCAGCAGTTACCCAATAGCGGGGGCCACAGATACGCAGTATTTT,CASSYPIAGATDTQYF
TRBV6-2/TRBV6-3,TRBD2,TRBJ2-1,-,TGTGCCAGCAGTTACTTAATAGCGGGAGGGTTCAATGAGCAGTTCTTC,CASSYLIAGGFNEQFF
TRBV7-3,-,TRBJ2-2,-,TGTGCCAGCAGCTCATCGAACGCCGGGGAGCTGTTTTTT,CASSSSNAGELFF
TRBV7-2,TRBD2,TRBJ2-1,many,TGTGCCAGCAGCTTAGTTGGCGGGAGGTATGAGCAGTTCTTC,CASSLVGGRYEQFF
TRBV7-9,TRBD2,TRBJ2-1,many,TGTGCCAGCAGCCGCACCCTCGGGACTAGCGGGAGACGTAATGAGCAGTTCTTC,CASSRTLGTSGRRNEQFF
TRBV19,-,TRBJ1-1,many,TGTGCCAGTAGTATTCTGGGTGGGGCGAACACTGAAGCTTTCTTT,CASSILGGANTEAFF
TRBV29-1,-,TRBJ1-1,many,TGCAGCGTCACAACCGATATGGCTGAAGCTTTCTTT,CSVTTDMAEAFF
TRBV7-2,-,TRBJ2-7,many,TGTGCCAGCAGCTTAGCGCTTGGACTTCGTAACTACGAGCAGTACTTC,CASSLALGLRNYEQYF
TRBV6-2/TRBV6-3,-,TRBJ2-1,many,TGTGCCAGCAGTTTTAAGAATGAGCAGTTCTTC,CASSFKNEQFF
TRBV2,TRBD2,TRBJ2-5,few,TGTGCCAGCAGTGAGGGTAGCGGGGGGGCCAAAGAGACCCAGTACTTC,CASSEGSGGAKETQYF
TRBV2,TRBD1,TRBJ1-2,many,TGTGCCAGCAGTGATGTACAGACTATCGGGGGACAGTCCTCCGGCTACACCTTC,CASSDVQTIGGQSSGYTF
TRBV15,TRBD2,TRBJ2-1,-,TGTGCCACCAGCAGAGAGGTGCGGGGGGGCTTCGATGAGCAGTTCTTC,CATSREVRGGFDEQFF
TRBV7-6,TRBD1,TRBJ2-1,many,TGTGCCAGCAGCCCGTTGGACAGGGTAAATGAGCAGTTCTTC,CASSPLDRVNEQFF
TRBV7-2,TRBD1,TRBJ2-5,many,TGTGCCAGCAGCATCGGGACAGGGATGATAGGGGAGACCCAGTACTTC,CASSIGTGMIGETQYF
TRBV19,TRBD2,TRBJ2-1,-,TGTGCCAGTAGTATAGCCTTCCCTGGACTAGCGGGGGCATACAATGAGCAGTTCTTC,CASSIAFPGLAGAYNEQFF
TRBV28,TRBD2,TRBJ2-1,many,TGTGCCAGCAGAACCCATCGGACTAGCGGGAGTCGCTATGAGCAGTTCTTC,CASRTHRTSGSRYEQFF
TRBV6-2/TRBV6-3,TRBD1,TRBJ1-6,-,TGTGCCAGCAGTGAAGGGACAGGGACAGGATCACCCCTCCACTTT,CASSEGTGTGSPLHF
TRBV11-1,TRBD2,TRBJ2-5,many,TGTGCCAGCAGCCCGTGGGAAACGGGACTAGATCCCCAAGAGACCCAGTACTTC,CASSPWETGLDPQETQYF
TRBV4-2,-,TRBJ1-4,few,TGTGCCAGCAGCCAACCGGGGCCGTCAGACGAAAAACTGTTTTTT,CASSQPGPSDEKLFF
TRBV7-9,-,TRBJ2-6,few,TGTGCCAGCGCGAACAGTGGATTAGCTCTGGGTGCCAACGTCCTGACTTTC,CASANSGLALGANVLTF
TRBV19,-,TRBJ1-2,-,TGTGCCAGTAGGGAGGACGGAAACTATGGCTACACCTTC,CASREDGNYGYTF
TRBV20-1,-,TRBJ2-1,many,TGCAGTGCTATGGATTACAGCTCCTACAATGAGCAGTTCTTC,CSAMDYSSYNEQFF
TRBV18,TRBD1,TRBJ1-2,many,TGTGCCAGCAAGCACCCCGGATGGGACAGGCACTATGGCTACACCTTC,CASKHPGWDRHYGYTF
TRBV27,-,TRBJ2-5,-,TGTGCCAGCAGTTCCCTCGGGGGGCTTAAAGAGACCCAGTACTTC,CASSSLGGLKETQYF
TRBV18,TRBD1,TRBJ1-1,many,TGTGCCAGCTCATACGGACAGGATTTGAACACTGAAGCTTTCTTT,CASSYGQDLNTEAFF
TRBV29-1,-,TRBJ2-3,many,TGCAGCGTTGATTCGGGCAGGAGCACAGATACGCAGTATTTT,CSVDSGRSTDTQYF
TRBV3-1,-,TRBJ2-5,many,TGTGCCACGGGGAGACTCGGGAGGACCCAGTACTTC,CATGRLGRTQYF
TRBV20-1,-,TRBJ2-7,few,TGCAGTGCTAGAGTCCCCACACCGCAGGGTGGCTACGAGCAGTACTTC,CSARVPTPQGGYEQYF
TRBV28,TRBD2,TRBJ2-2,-,TGTGCCAGCCGACTAGCGGGGCGAATTTCCGGGGAGCTGTTTTTT,CASRLAGRISGELFF
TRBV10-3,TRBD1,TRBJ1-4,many,TGTGCCATCAACTCAGGGGGCGGAATGAATGAAAAACTGTTTTTT,CAINSGGGMNEKLFF
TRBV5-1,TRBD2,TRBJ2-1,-,TGCGCCAGCAGCTTGGTGCGCGGGAGGGCAGATGAGCAGTTCTTC,CASSLVRGRADEQFF
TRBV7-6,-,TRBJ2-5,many,TGTGCCAGCAGCCCTCCGGGGGGCCCATTATCTCAAGAGACCCAGTACTTC,CASSPPGGPLSQETQYF
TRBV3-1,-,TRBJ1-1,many,TGTGCCAGCAGCCGCCGGGACAAAGACACTGAAGCTTTCTTT,CASSRRDKDTEAFF
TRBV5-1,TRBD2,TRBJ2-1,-,TGCGCCAGCAGCTTGGGTTCTGGACTAGCGTCCAACGATGAGCAGTTCTTC,CASSLGSGLASNDEQFF
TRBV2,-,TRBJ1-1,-,TGTGCCAGCATGCACACTGAAGCTTTCTTT,CASMHTEAFF
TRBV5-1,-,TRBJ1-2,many,TGCGCCAGCTCAAGGCTCGTTTCGTCTAACGACGTGGGAGGCTACACCTTC,CASSRLVSSNDVGGYTF
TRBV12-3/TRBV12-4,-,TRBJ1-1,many,TGTGCCAGCAGTAACCCGCTGACAGGCCTGAACACTGAAGCTTTCTTT,CASSNPLTGLNTEAFF
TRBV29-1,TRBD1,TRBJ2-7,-,TGCAGCGTTGCACAGGGGTTAGCCTACGAGCAGTACTTC,CSVAQGLAYEQYF
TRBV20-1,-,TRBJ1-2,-,TGCAGTGCTAGAGAGTGGGTCTACCGTGGCTACACCTTC,CSAREWVYRGYTF
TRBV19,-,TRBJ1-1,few,TGTGCCAGTAGTATCTCATTGTACACTGAAGCTTTCTTT,CASSISLYTEAFF
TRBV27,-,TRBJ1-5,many,TGTGCCAGCAGTTTAAGGACACCCCATAGCAATCAGCCCCAGCATTTT,CASSLRTPHSNQPQHF
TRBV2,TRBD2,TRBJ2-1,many,TGTGCCAGCAGTACCGAGCGGGGCGAGCAGTTCTTC,CASSTERGEQFF
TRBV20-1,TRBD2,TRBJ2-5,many,TGCAGTGCTGGCGGACTAGCATCACTCGAGACCCAGTACTTC,CSAGGLASLETQYF
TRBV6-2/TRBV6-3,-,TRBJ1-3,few,TGTGCCAGCAGTTACGCAGGCCGCTCTGGAAACACCATATATTTT,CASSYAGRSGNTIYF
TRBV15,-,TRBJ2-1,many,TGTGCCACCAGCAGAGAGGGGACTGAGCAGTTCTTC,CATSREGTEQFF